Each of the 25 T cell receptor beta chains below was sequenced from the same sample in a study of T cell responses to AZD1222 COVID-19 vaccine. The method was immunoSEQ multiplex PCR; TCRdb's version includes in-frame clones alone and lacks a portion of them. The repertoire includes about 83,000 clones, about 84% of them detected once, and roughly 8.7% sits in the top ten. Sequenced material: peripheral blood, taken on day 0 of AZD1222 vaccination. The receptors were gathered from an adult in good health.

V is TRBV27 and J is TRBJ1-1, with D tentatively TRBD1 (6 bases). Germline values: CDR1 MNHEY, CDR2 SMNVEV (reference sequence). This CDR3 has 12 amino acids. V was clipped by 6 bases and J by 6 bases, with 11 bases between them. As DNA, the CDR3 is TGTGCCAGCAGGAGGGGGGTGGCTGAAGCTTTCTTT. Translating gives CASRRGVAEAFF.

On this clone itself: Other DNA sequences in the same sample also yield this CDR3. The genes are TRBV7-2 and TRBJ2-1; D ambiguous. Germline V gives CDR1 SGHTA, CDR2 FQGNSA. Trimming took off 1 base at V and 0 bases at J, with 7 bases between the two ends. CDR3 length equals 15 residues. CDR3: CASSLGSSSYNEQFF. In nucleotides, the CDR3 is TGTGCCAGCAGCTTAGGATCGAGCTCCTACAATGAGCAGTTCTTC.

As for this clone: The sample has other DNA sequences that encode this CDR3 too. J is TRBJ1-3 and V is TRBV3-1 (or the pseudogene TRBV3-2); weak D call: TRBD1 (5 bases). The CDR3 has 13 residues. V was cut by 1 base and J by 7 bases, with 8 bases left in between. CDR1 is LGHDT, CDR2 YNNKEL, per germline (reference sequence). The CDR3 reads CASSQVGGNTIYF. DNA of the CDR3: TGTGCCAGCAGCCAAGTGGGGGGGAACACCATATATTTT.

The gene calls are TRBV7-2 and TRBJ2-3; D is perhaps TRBD1 (5 bases). The CDR3 consists of 15 residues. Germline values: CDR1 SGHTA, CDR2 FQGNSA. Trimming cost V 2 bases and J 4 bases, with 13 bases left between them. The DNA for the CDR3 is TGTGCCAGCAGCTTATTAGGGGTCGGCCCAGATACGCAGTATTTT. Protein product: CASSLLGVGPDTQYF.

This chain links TRBV19 with TRBJ1-5, with 7 bases fitting TRBD1. CDR3 length: 19 residues. Germline assignment: CDR1 LNHDA and CDR2 SQIVND (reference sequence). Trimming cost V 6 bases and J 1 base; bases outside gene matches: 18. The CDR3 is CASSDRQGLGTISNQPQHF. The CDR3 nucleotides read TGTGCCAGTAGCGACAGACAGGGACTGGGCACTATAAGCAATCAGCCCCAGCATTTT. Using reference TRBV19 and TRBJ1-5 for the parts outside the CDR3, the full variable domain is DGGITQSPKYLFRKEGQNVTLSCEQNLNHDAMYWYRQDPGQGLRLIYYSQIVNDFQKGDIAEGYSVSREKKESFPLTVTSAQKNPTAFYLCASSDRQGLGTISNQPQHFGDGTRLSIL.

In this sample, this clone turned up once. V gene TRBV7-9 combines with J gene TRBJ2-7, with D perhaps TRBD1 (5 bases). Germline CDR1 is SEHNR and CDR2 is FQNEAQ (reference sequence). This CDR3 has 15 residues. V was pared by 5 bases and J by 4 bases, with 18 bases between. Written as DNA, the CDR3 is TGTGCCAGCAGCCCAGCCGGCAGGGTACAATACGAGCAGTACTTC. Translation: CASSPAGRVQYEQYF.

The J gene is TRBJ1-1, the V gene TRBV18; the match to TRBD1 covers 7 bases. The germline V gene has CDR1 KGHSH and CDR2 LQKENI. This CDR3 has 16 residues. With V trimmed by 0 bases and J by 0 bases, 4 bases remained unmatched. The CDR3 sequence: CASSPPDRIMNTEAFF. The CDR3 region has the DNA TGTGCCAGCTCACCACCGGACAGGATCATGAACACTGAAGCTTTCTTT.

This sequence joins TRBV4-3 and TRBJ1-1; 11 bases are a match to TRBD1. From germline, CDR1 is LGHNA and CDR2 YSLEER. J lost 4 bases, V lost 4 bases, and 8 bases had no gene match. The CDR3 runs 16 residues. The CDR3 coding sequence is TGCGCCAGCAGCCTCGGGACAGGGGGTAGGGCCACTGAAGCTTTCTTT. Protein: CASSLGTGGRATEAFF.

This rearrangement joins TRBV19 to TRBJ1-1; D is perhaps TRBD1 (6 bases). Germline assignment: CDR1 LNHDA and CDR2 SQIVND (reference sequence). This CDR3 is 15 amino acids long. Trimming left V 4 bases short and J 1 base short, with 13 bases between. CDR3 sequence reads: CASSTDRKQNTEAFF. Here the CDR3 DNA reads TGTGCCAGTAGTACCGACAGGAAGCAGAACACTGAAGCTTTCTTT. Full variable domain (outside the CDR3, taken from reference TRBV19 and TRBJ1-1): DGGITQSPKYLFRKEGQNVTLSCEQNLNHDAMYWYRQDPGQGLRLIYYSQIVNDFQKGDIAEGYSVSREKKESFPLTVTSAQKNPTAFYLCASSTDRKQNTEAFFGQGTRLTVV.

This chain connects TRBV29-1 to TRBJ2-7; the D is unclear. CDR3 length: 12 amino acids. Germline lookup yields CDR1 SQVTM and CDR2 ANQGSEA. Trimming stripped 1 base from V and 5 bases from J, with 9 bases between. The CDR3 bases are TGCAGCGTTGAAGTTACGGAGAACGAGCAGTACTTC. This codes for CSVEVTENEQYF.

This chain uses TRBV2 with TRBJ1-1; D not certain. In germline, CDR1 is SNHLY, CDR2 FYNNEI. Trimming took off 0 bases at V and 11 bases at J, with 13 bases between the two ends. This CDR3 is 13 amino acids long. The CDR3 DNA reads TGTGCCAGCAGTGAAGCGCGGGTCGTCAGCGCTTTCTTT. Translation gives CASSEARVVSAFF.

The V and J genes are TRBV6-5 and TRBJ1-4, with D unresolved. The germline V gene has CDR1 MNHEY and CDR2 SVGAGI. CDR3 length: 15 amino acids. V lost 6 bases and J 8 bases, leaving 19 bases between the germline ends. CDR3 coding DNA: TGTGCCAGCAGAACCTCATCCCGGGCGAAGGAAAAACTGTTTTTT. Protein: CASRTSSRAKEKLFF.

The rearrangement links TRBV27 to TRBJ1-5; D not certain. V was pared by 0 bases and J by 5 bases, with 8 bases between. This CDR3 has 14 residues. From germline, CDR1 is MNHEY and CDR2 SMNVEV (reference sequence). For the CDR3, the DNA is TGTGCCAGCAGTTTATCAGGGCCCCATCAGCCCCAGCATTTT. It codes for CASSLSGPHQPQHF.

This chain links TRBV5-1 with TRBJ2-3; D is uncertain. This CDR3 is 14 amino acids long. Trimming stripped 5 bases from V and 6 bases from J, with 16 bases between. Looked up from germline, CDR1 is SGHRS and CDR2 is YFSETQ. CDR3 sequence reads: CASSSGQMGDTQYF. The DNA for the CDR3 is TGCGCCAGCAGTTCGGGTCAAATGGGGGATACGCAGTATTTT.

The sample holds one count of this clone. V and J are TRBV15 and TRBJ2-2; the D gene could be TRBD1 or TRBD2 (7 bases each). Per the germline V gene, CDR1 is LNHNV and CDR2 is YYDKDF (reference sequence). Between the trimmed V and J ends, which lost 6 bases and 6 bases, there was a span of 14 bases. The CDR3 has 14 residues. The CDR3 nucleotides read TGTGCCACCAGGGGAGGGGGCAGGGCCGGGGAGCTGTTTTTT. Translation gives CATRGGGRAGELFF.

The rearrangement joins TRBV2 to TRBJ2-7; 15 positions agree with TRBD2. In germline, CDR1 is SNHLY, CDR2 FYNNEI. The CDR3 contains 18 residues. J was trimmed by 8 bases and V by 4 bases; bases with no gene match: 15. CDR3: CASSAPGLAGGILRQQYF. Here the CDR3 DNA reads TGTGCCAGCAGTGCCCCGGGACTAGCGGGGGGAATCCTACGACAGCAGTACTTC. Supplemented by reference TRBV2 and TRBJ2-7, the full variable domain reads EPEVTQTPSHQVTQMGQEVILRCVPISNHLYFYWYRQILGQKVEFLVSFYNNEISEKSEIFDDQFSVERPDGSNFTLKIRSTKLEDSAMYFCASSAPGLAGGILRQQYFGPGTRLTVT.

On this clone: This CDR3 is also generated by other DNA sequences in the sample. The V and J genes are TRBV6-5 and TRBJ2-2; 7 positions match TRBD1. CDR3 length: 13 residues. Unmatched junction bases numbered 1, after V lost 6 bases and J lost 3 bases. The germline gives CDR1 MNHEY, CDR2 SVGAGI. The CDR3 DNA follows: TGTGCCAGCAGGGACAGGCACACCGGGGAGCTGTTTTTT. Its translation is CASRDRHTGELFF.

The chain recombines TRBV5-4 with TRBJ2-3; TRBD2 aligns across 15 bases. Germline trimming cut 4 bases from V and 8 bases from J; bases unmatched to any gene: 8. This CDR3 region has 16 residues. Germline values: CDR1 SGHNT, CDR2 YYREEE (reference sequence). The CDR3 here is CASSPGTSGGFGTQYF. CDR3 nucleotides: TGTGCCAGCAGCCCGGGGACTAGCGGGGGGTTTGGTACGCAGTATTTT.

This chain joins TRBV13 and TRBJ1-1; possibly TRBD1 for D (5 bases). This CDR3 comprises 14 residues. Germline V gene lookup returns CDR1 PRHDT and CDR2 FYEKMQ (reference sequence). Trimming left V 5 bases short and J 2 bases short, with 12 bases between. CDR3 DNA sequence: TGTGCCAGCAGCCCACCGGGACGCAACACTGAAGCTTTCTTT. Residues: CASSPPGRNTEAFF.

The chain combines TRBV6-1 with TRBJ1-2; D is possibly TRBD1 (6 bases). Per the germline V gene, CDR1 is MNHNS and CDR2 is SASEGT. The CDR3 extends over 15 amino acids. V dropped 3 bases and J dropped 0 bases, with 11 bases sitting between them. Written as DNA, the CDR3 is TGTGCCAGCAGTGATGCGACAGGTCCTAACTATGGCTACACCTTC. It is translated as CASSDATGPNYGYTF.

This clone has just a few counts. This chain connects TRBV18 to TRBJ2-1; D not resolved. Germline loops: CDR1 KGHSH, CDR2 LQKENI. Trimming pared 6 bases from V and 6 bases from J, leaving 6 bases between. This CDR3 spans 11 amino acids. CDR3 bases: TGTGCCAGCTCCCTTCCCAATGAGCAGTTCTTC. Its protein product is CASSLPNEQFF.

V is TRBV3-1 (or the pseudogene TRBV3-2) and J is TRBJ2-5, with 13 bases aligning to TRBD2. The CDR3 spans 15 residues. Trimming removed 5 bases from V and 6 bases from J; junction bases left unmatched: 6. Germline-derived CDR1 and CDR2 are LGHDT and YNNKEL (reference sequence). This chain's CDR3 is CASSWTSGSGKTQYF. As DNA, the CDR3 is TGTGCCAGCAGCTGGACTAGCGGGAGCGGAAAGACCCAGTACTTC.

The V call is TRBV5-1, the J call TRBJ2-5; tentative D call: TRBD2 (6 bases). Between the trimmed V and J ends, which lost 4 bases and 1 base, there was a span of 11 bases. From germline, CDR1 is SGHRS and CDR2 YFSETQ. This CDR3 is 14 amino acids long. This CDR3 is CASSPQRAQETQYF. The CDR3 nucleotides read TGCGCCAGCAGCCCCCAGCGGGCCCAAGAGACCCAGTACTTC.

V and J are TRBV27 and TRBJ1-5; the D is unclear. The CDR3 spans 15 residues. Germline V lookup: CDR1 MNHEY, CDR2 SMNVEV (reference sequence). Trimming left V 5 bases short and J 7 bases short, with 18 bases between. CDR3 region: CASSRLGTTGQPQHF. As DNA, the CDR3 is TGTGCCAGCAGTCGCCTTGGTACGACCGGACAGCCCCAGCATTTT.

The gene calls are TRBV10-3 and TRBJ1-2, with a tentative D call TRBD1 (5 bases). The germline gives CDR1 ENHRY, CDR2 SYGVKD. This CDR3 has 14 residues. The V and J ends lost 4 bases and 6 bases respectively, with 15 bases between them. CDR3: CAISGQLVEDGYTF. In DNA, the CDR3 is TGTGCCATCAGTGGACAGCTTGTTGAAGATGGCTACACCTTC.